This T cell receptor beta chain was profiled in a study of blood T cell repertoires in COVID-19. The wider study: The analysed material was cDNA or gDNA that came from T cells, B-cell-depleted T cells, or PBMCs.

How the authors handled the data: By means of reference gene primer amplification, nucleated cell counts were estimated. Sequencing used immunoSEQ multiplex PCR; TCRdb keeps in-frame clones, though not all of them. V, J and clone size are taken as reported in that table, and D and trimming were inferred from the DNA itself. The data contain a few hundred thousand clones, approximately 89% of them singletons. The sequence was obtained from a woman aged 45-65 years who had recovered from COVID-19. Sequencing was carried out using peripheral blood.

The CDR3 is CASRDLGTSGAPNTGELFF. CDR3 coding DNA: TGTGCCAGCAGAGACCTCGGGACTAGCGGGGCCCCAAACACCGGGGAGCTGTTTTTT. V gene TRBV13 combines with J gene TRBJ2-2, with 13 bases that match TRBD2. Germline V gene lookup returns CDR1 PRHDT and CDR2 FYEKMQ (reference sequence). Germline trimming cut 6 bases from V and 2 bases from J; bases unmatched to any gene: 12. The CDR3 is made up of 19 amino acids.